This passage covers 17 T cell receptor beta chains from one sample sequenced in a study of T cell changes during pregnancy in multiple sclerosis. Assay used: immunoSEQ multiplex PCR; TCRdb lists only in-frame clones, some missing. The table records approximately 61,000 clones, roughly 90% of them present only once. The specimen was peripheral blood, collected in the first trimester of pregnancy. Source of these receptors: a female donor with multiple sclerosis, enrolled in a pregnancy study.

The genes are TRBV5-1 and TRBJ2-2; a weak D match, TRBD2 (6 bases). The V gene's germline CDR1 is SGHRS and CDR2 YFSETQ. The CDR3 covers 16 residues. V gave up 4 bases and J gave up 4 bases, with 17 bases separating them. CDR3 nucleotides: TGCGCCAGCAGCCCCATCGGCGGGGCGGTCACCGGGGAGCTGTTTTTT. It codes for CASSPIGGAVTGELFF.

CDR3 residues: CASSVSGVLETQYF. CDR3 DNA sequence: TGTGCCAGCAGTGTCTCGGGGGTGTTGGAGACCCAGTACTTC. V and J are TRBV6-1 and TRBJ2-5, with a tentative D call TRBD2 (6 bases). CDR1 MNHNS and CDR2 SASEGT come from the germline V gene. The CDR3 is 14 amino acids. The V end was cut by 4 bases, the J end by 5 bases, with 14 bases between.

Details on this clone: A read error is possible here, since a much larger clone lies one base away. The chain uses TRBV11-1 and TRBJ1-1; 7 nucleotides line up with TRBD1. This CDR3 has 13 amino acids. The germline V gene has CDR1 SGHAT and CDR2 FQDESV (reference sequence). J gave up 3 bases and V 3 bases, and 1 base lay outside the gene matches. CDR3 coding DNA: TGTGCCAGCAGCTTTGACAGGGACACTGAAGCTTTCTTT. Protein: CASSFDRDTEAFF.

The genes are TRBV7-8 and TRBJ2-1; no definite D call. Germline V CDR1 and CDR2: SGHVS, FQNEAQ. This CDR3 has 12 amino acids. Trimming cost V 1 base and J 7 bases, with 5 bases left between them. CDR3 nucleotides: TGTGCCAGCAGCTTAGTAATAAATGAGCAGTTCTTC. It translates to CASSLVINEQFF.

This CDR3 is CASSGGTGAKSGYTF. CDR3 bases: TGTGCCAGCAGTGGGGGGACAGGGGCTAAAAGTGGCTACACCTTC. The gene calls are TRBV2 and TRBJ1-2; the match to TRBD1 covers 10 bases. This CDR3 contains 15 residues. The ends lost 4 bases at V and 7 bases at J; junction bases unmatched: 9. Looked up from germline, CDR1 is SNHLY and CDR2 is FYNNEI.

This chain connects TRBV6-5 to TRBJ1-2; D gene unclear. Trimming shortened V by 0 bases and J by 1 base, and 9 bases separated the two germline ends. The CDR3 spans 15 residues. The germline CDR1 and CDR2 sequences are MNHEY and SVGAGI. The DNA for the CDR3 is TGTGCCAGCAGTTACTCTGTCGGAGATAACTATGGCTACACCTTC. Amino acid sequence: CASSYSVGDNYGYTF.

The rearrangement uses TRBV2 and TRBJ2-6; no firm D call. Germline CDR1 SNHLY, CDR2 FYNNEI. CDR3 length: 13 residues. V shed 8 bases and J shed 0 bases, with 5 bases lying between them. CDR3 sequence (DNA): TGTGCCAGCGAGTACTCTGGGGCCAACGTCCTGACTTTC. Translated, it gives CASEYSGANVLTF. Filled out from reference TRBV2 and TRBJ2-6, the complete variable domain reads EPEVTQTPSHQVTQMGQEVILRCVPISNHLYFYWYRQILGQKVEFLVSFYNNEISEKSEIFDDQFSVERPDGSNFTLKIRSTKLEDSAMYFCASEYSGANVLTFGAGSRLTVL.

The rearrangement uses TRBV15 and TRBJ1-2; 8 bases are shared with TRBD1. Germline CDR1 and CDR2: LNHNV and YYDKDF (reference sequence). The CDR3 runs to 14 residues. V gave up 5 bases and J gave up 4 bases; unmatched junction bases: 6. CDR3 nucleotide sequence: TGTGCCACCAGCCCAGACAGGGGTCCCTATGGCTACACCTTC. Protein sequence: CATSPDRGPYGYTF.

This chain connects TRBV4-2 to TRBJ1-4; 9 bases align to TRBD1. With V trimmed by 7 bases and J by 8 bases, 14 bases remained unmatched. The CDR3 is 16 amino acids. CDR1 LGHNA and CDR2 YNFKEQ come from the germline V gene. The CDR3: CASTPPAGTGREKLFF. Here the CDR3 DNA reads TGTGCCAGCACCCCCCCCGCCGGGACAGGGCGAGAAAAACTGTTTTTT.

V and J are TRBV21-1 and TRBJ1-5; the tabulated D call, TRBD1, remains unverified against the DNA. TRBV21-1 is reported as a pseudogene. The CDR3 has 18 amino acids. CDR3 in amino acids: CASSKVGNRGFFNQPQHF. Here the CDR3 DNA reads TGTGCCAGCAGCAAAGTTGGCAACAGGGGTTTCTTCAATCAGCCCCAGCATTTT.

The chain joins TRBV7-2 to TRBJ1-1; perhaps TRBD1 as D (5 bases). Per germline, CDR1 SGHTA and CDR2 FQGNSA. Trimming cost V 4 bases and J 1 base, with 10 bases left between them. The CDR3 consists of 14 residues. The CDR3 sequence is CASSSLQGNTEAFF. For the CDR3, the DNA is TGTGCCAGCAGCTCCCTCCAGGGGAACACTGAAGCTTTCTTT.

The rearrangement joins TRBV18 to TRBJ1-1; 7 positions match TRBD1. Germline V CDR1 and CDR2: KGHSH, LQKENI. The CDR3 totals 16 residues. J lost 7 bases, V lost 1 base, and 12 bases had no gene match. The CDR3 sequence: CASSPLNLRGVREAFF. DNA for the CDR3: TGTGCCAGCTCACCACTTAACCTCAGGGGGGTGCGTGAAGCTTTCTTT.

Here the CDR3 reads CASTGGNQPQHF. CDR3 in DNA: TGTGCCAGTACAGGGGGCAATCAGCCCCAGCATTTT. This rearrangement joins TRBV19 to TRBJ1-5; the D gene is possibly TRBD1 (6 bases). CDR1 LNHDA and CDR2 SQIVND come from the germline V gene (reference sequence). CDR3 length equals 12 residues. Trimming pared 7 bases from V and 2 bases from J, leaving 6 bases between.

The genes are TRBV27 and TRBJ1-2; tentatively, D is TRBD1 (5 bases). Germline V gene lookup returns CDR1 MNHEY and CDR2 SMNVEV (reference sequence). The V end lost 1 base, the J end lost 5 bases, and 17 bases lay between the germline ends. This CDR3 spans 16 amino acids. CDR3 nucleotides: TGTGCCAGCAGTTTATTTTCGGGGGAGAATTTTTATGGCTACACCTTC. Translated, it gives CASSLFSGENFYGYTF.

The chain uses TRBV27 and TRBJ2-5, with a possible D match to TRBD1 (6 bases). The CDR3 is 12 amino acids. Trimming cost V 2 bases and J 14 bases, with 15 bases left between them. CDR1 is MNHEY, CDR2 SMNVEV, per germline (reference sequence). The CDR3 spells CASSLGGWMTYF. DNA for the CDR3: TGTGCCAGCAGTTTAGGGGGCTGGATGACCTACTTC.

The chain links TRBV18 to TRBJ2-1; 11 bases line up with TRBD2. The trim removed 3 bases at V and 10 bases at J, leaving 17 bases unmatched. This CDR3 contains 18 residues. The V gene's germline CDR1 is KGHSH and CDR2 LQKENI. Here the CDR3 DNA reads TGTGCCAGCTCACCGACCAGAGCTCCTAGCGGGAGGCCCAGGGAGCAGTTCTTC. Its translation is CASSPTRAPSGRPREQFF.

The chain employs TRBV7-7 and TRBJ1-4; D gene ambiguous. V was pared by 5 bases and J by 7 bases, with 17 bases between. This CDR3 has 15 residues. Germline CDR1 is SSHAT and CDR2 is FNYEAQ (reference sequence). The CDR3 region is CASSRGLAEGEKLFF. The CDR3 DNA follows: TGTGCCAGCAGCAGAGGACTGGCGGAGGGTGAAAAACTGTTTTTT.